The 5 T cell receptor beta chains reported below all come from one sample, sequenced in a study of T-cell reconstitution after alpha-beta-depleted transplantation in children. A TCRbeta library incorporating unique molecular identifiers was prepared. TCRdb analysed the PCR reads with MiXCR anew, one entry per CDR3 protein. The sample contains 640,000 or so distinct CDR3 sequences, roughly 17% of which appear only once. Sequencing used PBMCs from the stem cell graft donor, obtained from the stem cell graft. The receptors shown here come from a human donor who donated a stem cell graft to a child with acute myeloid leukemia.

The chain joins TRBV20-1 to TRBJ1-2, with 7 bases fitting TRBD1. V dropped 8 bases and J dropped 4; count of bases not matched to a gene: 4. The CDR3 contains 11 residues. In germline, CDR1 is DFQATT, CDR2 SNEGSKA (reference sequence). In DNA form, the CDR3 reads TGCAGTTTTAGGGACAGCTATGGCTACACCTTC. It codes for CSFRDSYGYTF.

V is TRBV20-1 and J is TRBJ2-3; D remains ambiguous. Per germline, CDR1 DFQATT and CDR2 SNEGSKA (reference sequence). The CDR3 runs 17 residues. V was clipped by 6 bases and J by 0 bases, with 22 bases between them. CDR3 in amino acids: CSASSPVSFSSTDTQYF. As DNA, the CDR3 is TGCAGTGCCTCTTCCCCCGTTTCCTTCTCTAGCACAGATACGCAGTATTTT.

CDR3 nucleotides: TGCGCCAGCAGCTTGCAAGCGACCGGCACAGATACGCAGTATTTT. Residues: CASSLQATGTDTQYF. The V gene is TRBV5-1, the J gene TRBJ2-3; D ambiguous. The V end was cut by 1 base, the J end by 1 base, with 10 bases between. Germline CDR1 reads SGHRS; CDR2 reads YFSETQ. CDR3 length equals 15 residues.

CDR3 protein: CASSSTADNEQFF. In DNA, the CDR3 is TGTGCCAGCAGCTCTACCGCTGACAATGAGCAGTTCTTC. The chain recombines TRBV7-3 with TRBJ2-1; D unclear. The CDR3 runs 13 residues. Trimming removed 4 bases at V and 5 bases at J, with 9 bases between. The germline CDR1 and CDR2 sequences are SGHTA and FQGTGA.

This clonotype came up many times. The chain couples TRBV12-3 or TRBV12-4 to TRBJ2-5, with D tentatively TRBD2 (5 bases). The CDR3 loop spans 12 amino acids. V lost 6 bases and J lost 5, with 10 bases in between. The CDR3 DNA reads as TGTGCCAGCAGAGACCGCGGGGAGACCCAGTACTTC. It codes for CASRDRGETQYF.